This entry concerns a single T cell receptor beta chain. Its matching antigen is unknown. This entry is derived from a study of radiotherapy plus CTLA-4 blockade in lung cancer. Turning to the study itself: For approximately 19% of patients, objective responses occurred, and 30% to 35% had disease control. Regarding the study as a whole: After treatment with radiotherapy plus ipilimumab, TCR clones that came from the tumor expanded in blood. Interferon-beta and early blood T cell clone dynamics reportedly predicted response best.

TCRdb keeps only in-frame clones here, not all; method: immunoSEQ multiplex PCR. Of some 100,000 clones in the sample, around 83% were seen once. Looked up from germline, CDR1 is SGHTA and CDR2 is FQGNSA. V was shortened by 1 base and J by 7 bases, with 10 bases between the two germline ends. CDR3 length: 13 residues. Focal radiation was given together with CTLA-4 blockade (ipilimumab) to patients with chemo-refractory metastatic non-small-cell lung cancer. This TCR was recovered from a human donor with non-small cell lung cancer that progressed on radiotherapy plus ipilimumab. The starting material was peripheral blood, obtained from a patient treated with radiotherapy plus ipilimumab. The chain has TRBV7-2 and TRBJ2-5, with a weak D call TRBD1 (5 bases). CDR3 DNA sequence: TGTGCCAGCAGCTTAGACAGGACGTGGACCCAGTACTTC. It codes for CASSLDRTWTQYF.